The 8 T cell receptor beta chains given below trace back to one sample, sequenced in a study of cytomegalovirus exposure and HLA in healthy donors. It was with 60 Vbeta and 13 Jbeta primers that the PCR ran. Measured with immunoSEQ multiplex PCR; TCRdb has only the in-frame clones, and not every one. The repertoire holds more than 140,000 clones, with 55% to 70% as singletons. The source material was PBMCs. The receptors here all came from a woman aged 30 to 39 in good health and CMV-seropositive.

V gene TRBV30 combines with J gene TRBJ1-2, with no clear D. The CDR3 totals 11 residues. The V gene's germline CDR1 is GTSNPN and CDR2 SVGIG (reference sequence). V gave up 7 bases and J gave up 0 bases, with 6 bases separating them. The CDR3 reads CALLANYGYTF. CDR3 coding DNA: TGTGCCTTACTAGCTAACTATGGCTACACCTTC.

This clone was counted a single time. The rearrangement joins TRBV2 to TRBJ2-3; a possible D gene is TRBD2 (6 bases). With 5 bases removed from V and 2 bases from J, the gap between germline ends came to 14 bases. The CDR3 is made up of 15 amino acids. Germline V gene sequence: CDR1 SNHLY, CDR2 FYNNEI. The CDR3 nucleotides read TGTGCCAGCAGTCGGGGGAGCCCAACCACAGATACGCAGTATTTT. Its translation: CASSRGSPTTDTQYF.

This sequence joins TRBV7-6 and TRBJ1-1; 9 positions agree with TRBD1. The CDR3 length is 17 residues. Losses at the gene ends were 4 bases for V and 11 bases for J; bases not matched to a gene: 20. Germline V gene data show CDR1 as SGHVS and CDR2 as FNYEAQ. CDR3 bases: TGTGCCAGCAGCTCAAAATGGGGGACAGGGCCTTTAAGGTCGGCTTTCTTT. Its protein product is CASSSKWGTGPLRSAFF. Full variable domain (missing parts from reference TRBV7-6 and TRBJ1-1): GAGVSQSPRYKVTKRGQDVALRCDPISGHVSLYWYRQALGQGPEFLTYFNYEAQQDKSGLPNDRFSAERPEGSISTLTIQRTEQRDSAMYRCASSSKWGTGPLRSAFFGQGTRLTVV.

The chain uses TRBV2 and TRBJ2-1, with D possibly being TRBD1 (6 bases). Germline CDR1 reads SNHLY; CDR2 reads FYNNEI. The CDR3 is 12 residues long. Trimming left V 6 bases short and J 14 bases short, with 17 bases between. The CDR3 protein is CASSTGHIIEFF. The CDR3 nucleotides read TGTGCCAGCAGCACGGGACATATCATCGAGTTCTTC.

This clone has more than one count but fewer than ten. The rearrangement uses TRBV6-5 and TRBJ2-7; 11 bases are a match to TRBD2. The CDR3 contains 14 residues. The V gene end was trimmed by 4 bases and the J gene end by 6 bases; junction bases not matched to a gene: 5. CDR1 MNHEY and CDR2 SVGAGI come from the germline V gene. In DNA, the CDR3 is TGTGCCAGCAGTTTAGCGGGAGGGAATTCCGAGCAGTACTTC. Its protein product is CASSLAGGNSEQYF.

This chain uses TRBV10-3 with TRBJ2-1; D unresolved. The length of the CDR3 is 12 residues. V shed 8 bases and J shed 8 bases, with 13 bases lying between them. Germline CDR1 and CDR2: ENHRY and SYGVKD. This chain's CDR3 is CAISLSPHEQFF. The CDR3, as DNA: TGTGCCATCTCCCTGAGTCCCCATGAGCAGTTCTTC.

The chain combines TRBV28 with TRBJ2-2, with 7 bases matching TRBD1. V lost 7 bases, J lost 0 bases, and 5 bases stayed unmatched. The V gene's germline CDR1 is MDHEN and CDR2 SYDVKM. The CDR3 totals 15 residues. CDR3 nucleotides: TGTGCCAGCATTCCGGGACAGACGAACACCGGGGAGCTGTTTTTT. This translates into CASIPGQTNTGELFF.

The V gene is TRBV6-1, the J gene TRBJ1-2, with TRBD1 matching over 9 bases. Trimming removed 6 bases from V and 5 bases from J; junction bases left unmatched: 10. The CDR3 is 15 amino acids. The germline V gene has CDR1 MNHNS and CDR2 SASEGT. CDR3 DNA: TGTGCCAGCAGCATACAGGGGGCGCGGGGATATGGCTACACCTTC. This gives the protein CASSIQGARGYGYTF.